A selection of T cell receptor beta chains follows, all from one sample in a study of vaccination and CD4 T cells after COVID-19. No cognate antigen is known for these TCRs. TCRdb reanalysed the PCR reads using MiXCR and keeps one entry per CDR3 protein. The repertoire holds roughly 24,000 distinct CDR3 sequences, with roughly two fifths as singletons. The source material was CD4+ T cells from blood, cultured in vitro. These receptors came from a human donor who had recovered from COVID-19. Both conserved end residues are part of each CDR3. Each record gives: CDR3 length, V gene, clone size, J gene, D gene, CDR3 protein, CDR3 DNA. A D gene is named only where the DNA matches it firmly. Size tells how often a clone was seen (once, few, many) or the class of an expanded clone, and some rows leave it out.

>17|TRBV6-4|-|TRBJ2-7|-
CASRPPLDIKFLYEQYF
TGTGCCAGCAGGCCCCCGTTGGACATTAAATTCCTTTACGAGCAGTACTTC
>14|TRBV5-1|-|TRBJ2-7|-
CASSFGDFYESGYF
TGCGCCAGCAGCTTCGGTGACTTCTACGAGAGCGGGTACTTC
>15|TRBV5-1|-|TRBJ2-7|-
CASSSRGGLSYEQYF
TGCGCCAGCAGCTCCCGAGGAGGGCTCTCCTACGAGCAGTACTTC
>14|TRBV18|-|TRBJ1-1|-
CASSPGAGDTEAFF
TGTGCCAGCTCACCAGGGGCAGGGGACACTGAAGCTTTCTTT
>14|TRBV15|-|TRBJ2-5|-
CATSRGKGGETQYF
TGTGCCACCAGCAGAGGGAAAGGGGGAGAGACCCAGTACTTC
>15|TRBV28|-|TRBJ2-1|TRBD2
CASSTPSGDYNEQFF
TGTGCCAGCAGTACCCCTAGCGGGGATTACAATGAGCAGTTCTTC
>15|TRBV19|few|TRBJ2-3|TRBD1
CASSTQGRTTDTQYF
TGTGCCAGTAGTACACAGGGGCGGACGACAGATACGCAGTATTTT
>13|TRBV11-3|few|TRBJ2-3|-
CASSRDFTDTQYF
TGTGCCAGCAGTCGGGACTTCACAGATACGCAGTATTTT
>14|TRBV20-1|-|TRBJ2-1|TRBD2
CSARPRVAGNEQFF
TGCAGTGCTAGGCCTAGGGTAGCGGGCAATGAGCAGTTCTTC
>15|TRBV20-1|few|TRBJ1-6|-
CSARSGQTYNSPLHF
TGCAGTGCTAGGAGCGGTCAGACCTATAATTCACCCCTCCACTTT
>22|TRBV21-1|-|TRBJ2-7|-
CASSPILRGGRAIRGSSYEQYF
TGTGCCAGCAGCCCAATATTAAGAGGGGGCAGGGCGATTAGGGGGAGCTCCTACGAGCAGTACTTC
>16|TRBV28|few|TRBJ1-1|-
CASSFVGQTFNTEAFF
TGTGCCAGCAGTTTCGTCGGACAGACTTTTAACACTGAAGCTTTCTTT
>13|TRBV28|once|TRBJ2-7|TRBD1
CASRKTGAYEQYF
TGTGCCAGCAGGAAGACAGGGGCCTACGAGCAGTACTTC
>16|TRBV6-2/TRBV6-3|-|TRBJ2-6|-
CASSSEVRSGANVLTF
TGTGCCAGCAGTTCGGAGGTTCGCTCTGGGGCCAACGTCCTGACTTTC
>11|TRBV20-1|-|TRBJ2-3|-
CSARSGWTQYF
TGCAGTGCTAGATCGGGTTGGACGCAGTATTTT
>15|TRBV10-1|few|TRBJ2-3|-
CASSDVPNPLDTQYF
TGCGCCAGCAGTGATGTTCCAAACCCTTTAGATACGCAGTATTTT
>16|TRBV11-3|few|TRBJ1-2|-
CASSHPTGSSVYGYTF
TGTGCCAGCAGCCATCCTACAGGGTCATCCGTCTATGGCTACACCTTC
>13|TRBV19|-|TRBJ1-2|-
CASSINRYYGYTF
TGTGCCAGTAGTATTAACAGATACTATGGCTACACCTTC
>17|TRBV27|-|TRBJ2-6|-
CASSLGQGVTGANVLTF
TGTGCCAGCAGTTTAGGGCAGGGAGTAACTGGGGCCAACGTCCTGACTTTC
>14|TRBV20-1|-|TRBJ2-1|-
CSAKDRTVYNEQFF
TGCAGTGCTAAAGACCGGACAGTTTACAATGAGCAGTTCTTC
>15|TRBV7-2|few|TRBJ2-3|-
CASSLARSRADTQYF
TGTGCCAGCAGCTTAGCGAGGAGCAGGGCAGATACGCAGTATTTT
>12|TRBV6-1|-|TRBJ1-2|-
CASTQSGGDYTF
TGTGCCAGCACCCAATCGGGGGGGGACTACACCTTC
>16|TRBV20-1|-|TRBJ2-7|-
CSASDGQKQYWRQQYF
TGCAGTGCTAGCGACGGACAGAAACAATACTGGAGGCAGCAGTACTTC